The 15 T cell receptor beta chains below come from one sample, sequenced in a study of T cell responses to AZD1222 COVID-19 vaccine. Generated by immunoSEQ multiplex PCR, the TCRdb table keeps only in-frame clones and is missing some. The sample has roughly 130,000 clones; about 94% are singletons. The sample was peripheral blood, taken on day 0 of AZD1222 vaccination. The receptors stem from an adult in good health.

This rearrangement joins TRBV5-4 to TRBJ1-2, with D possibly being TRBD1 (5 bases). V shed 0 bases and J shed 3 bases, with 15 bases lying between them. This CDR3 is built from 16 residues. Germline CDR1 reads SGHNT; CDR2 reads YYREEE (reference sequence). The CDR3 spells CASSLGRGARDYGYTF. The CDR3 region has the DNA TGTGCCAGCAGCTTGGGACGTGGGGCCCGGGACTATGGCTACACCTTC.

The J gene is TRBJ2-7, the V gene TRBV3-1 (or the pseudogene TRBV3-2); D is perhaps TRBD2 (5 bases). V lost 4 bases and J 3 bases, leaving 7 bases between the germline ends. Germline V gene sequence: CDR1 LGHDT, CDR2 YNNKEL (reference sequence). The CDR3 loop spans 12 amino acids. CDR3 bases: TGTGCCAGCAGCCCTGACTACTACGAGCAGTACTTC. This sequence encodes CASSPDYYEQYF.

CDR3 DNA: TGTGCCAGCAGCCACCCATCGCAGAGAGCGCAGTATTTT. Translation: CASSHPSQRAQYF. V gene TRBV12-3 or TRBV12-4 combines with J gene TRBJ2-3, with D hard to call. This CDR3 is 13 amino acids long. V was clipped by 6 bases and J by 10 bases, with 17 bases between them.

The chain links TRBV7-9 to TRBJ1-2; 7 bases line up with TRBD1. Germline-derived CDR1 and CDR2 are SEHNR and FQNEAQ (reference sequence). J lost 0 bases, V lost 4 bases, and 11 bases had no gene match. The CDR3 covers 17 residues. In DNA, the CDR3 is TGTGCCAGCAGCTCCAGGGGGGCGCAGCTAGCTAACTATGGCTACACCTTC. Protein product: CASSSRGAQLANYGYTF.

This chain uses TRBV5-1 with TRBJ1-1, with D maybe TRBD1 (5 bases). Trimming removed 3 bases from V and 0 bases from J, with 9 bases in between. This CDR3 is 14 amino acids long. Germline loops: CDR1 SGHRS, CDR2 YFSETQ. DNA for the CDR3: TGCGCCAGCAGCTCTGAGGGGTTGAACACTGAAGCTTTCTTT. It codes for CASSSEGLNTEAFF.

The rearrangement uses TRBV7-2 and TRBJ1-1, with TRBD1 identical over 7 bases. Germline CDR1 is SGHTA and CDR2 is FQGNSA. This CDR3 is 13 amino acids long. The V and J ends lost 5 bases and 5 bases, in that order; junction bases with no gene match: 5. CDR3: CASSATGETEAFF. The CDR3, as DNA: TGTGCCAGCAGCGCCACAGGGGAGACTGAAGCTTTCTTT.

The chain uses TRBV19 and TRBJ1-4; 8 bases align to TRBD1. The V segment lost 2 bases and the J segment 7 bases; nucleotides outside the gene matches: 6. Germline values: CDR1 LNHDA, CDR2 SQIVND (reference sequence). CDR3 length equals 15 residues. CDR3 coding DNA: TGTGCCAGTAGTATACAGGGGGCGGGAGGTGAAAAACTGTTTTTT. Protein product: CASSIQGAGGEKLFF.

The sample holds one count of this clone. The rearrangement links TRBV28 to TRBJ1-5; TRBD1 is a possible D gene (6 bases). V dropped 5 bases and J dropped 3 bases, with 17 bases sitting between them. This CDR3 has 16 residues. Germline CDR1 is MDHEN and CDR2 is SYDVKM. DNA of the CDR3: TGTGCCAGCAGTGGGGGTTCAGGGGCCTTCAATCAGCCCCAGCATTTT. Its protein is CASSGGSGAFNQPQHF. Using reference TRBV28 and TRBJ1-5 for the parts outside the CDR3, the full variable domain is DVKVTQSSRYLVKRTGEKVFLECVQDMDHENMFWYRQDPGLGLRLIYFSYDVKMKEKGDIPEGYSVSREKKERFSLILESASTNQTSMYLCASSGGSGAFNQPQHFGDGTRLSIL.

The V gene is TRBV10-3, the J gene TRBJ2-2; D unclear. Trimming shortened V by 4 bases and J by 0 bases, and 9 bases separated the two germline ends. Looked up from germline, CDR1 is ENHRY and CDR2 is SYGVKD. The CDR3 sequence is 15 residues long. The CDR3, as DNA: TGTGCCATCAGTGTGGAGACGGCGAACACCGGGGAGCTGTTTTTT. This codes for CAISVETANTGELFF.

This clone was counted a single time. The V and J genes are TRBV6-5 and TRBJ2-7; no firm D call. This CDR3 region has 12 residues. Germline CDR1 reads MNHEY; CDR2 reads SVGAGI. Deletions cut 2 bases from V and 7 bases from J, with 9 bases between. CDR3 nucleotides: TGTGCCAGCAGTTACAGATCCGGGGAGCAGTACTTC. Amino acids: CASSYRSGEQYF.

This clone was found once. The J gene is TRBJ2-1, the V gene TRBV12-3 or TRBV12-4, with TRBD1 as a possible D gene (6 bases). The CDR3 length is 13 residues. V was clipped by 5 bases and J by 7 bases, with 12 bases between them. Here the CDR3 reads CASSMDSPNEQFF. The CDR3 nucleotides are TGTGCCAGCAGTATGGACAGTCCGAATGAGCAGTTCTTC.

The chain couples TRBV7-2 to TRBJ1-1; maybe TRBD1 (5 bases). Deletions cut 3 bases from V and 2 bases from J, with 7 bases between. Germline V lookup: CDR1 SGHTA, CDR2 FQGNSA. The CDR3 runs 13 residues. CDR3: CASSLRGNTEAFF. As DNA, the CDR3 is TGTGCCAGCAGCTTGCGGGGCAACACTGAAGCTTTCTTT.

The genes are TRBV11-2 and TRBJ2-1; TRBD1 is a possible D gene (6 bases). This CDR3 contains 18 residues. Germline-derived CDR1 and CDR2 are SGHAT and FQNNGV. Trimming cost V 4 bases and J 3 bases, with 22 bases left between them. The CDR3 region is CASSSPGRLGQSYNEQFF. CDR3 bases: TGTGCCAGCAGCTCCCCCGGGCGGTTAGGACAGAGCTACAATGAGCAGTTCTTC.

This clone was seen just once. The V gene is TRBV7-8, the J gene TRBJ2-1; a possible D gene is TRBD2 (6 bases). The CDR3 spans 16 residues. Trimming shortened V by 0 bases and J by 6 bases, and 15 bases separated the two germline ends. Per the germline V gene, CDR1 is SGHVS and CDR2 is FQNEAQ. CDR3 region: CASSLASRLGGNEQFF. The CDR3 coding sequence is TGTGCCAGCAGCTTAGCGAGCCGGTTGGGAGGCAATGAGCAGTTCTTC.

This chain joins TRBV27 and TRBJ1-3; D unresolved. Between the trimmed V and J ends, which lost 0 bases and 1 base, there was a span of 4 bases. Germline CDR1 and CDR2: MNHEY and SMNVEV (reference sequence). The CDR3 sequence is 14 residues long. The CDR3 sequence is CASSLSGSGNTIYF. Written as DNA, the CDR3 is TGTGCCAGCAGTTTATCTGGTTCTGGAAACACCATATATTTT.